The T cell receptor (beta chain) described here comes from a study of blood T cell repertoires in COVID-19. The wider study: Acute and convalescent COVID-19 specimens originated in the United States, Italy and Spain. The cDNA or gDNA used as material had been derived from T cells, B-cell-depleted T cells, or PBMCs.

Produced via immunoSEQ multiplex PCR; TCRdb's table is partial and in-frame only. The repertoire consists of around 200,000 clones, with less than 90% occurring once and the leading ten covering around 4.5%. V shed 2 bases and J 6 bases; nucleotides not matched to a gene: 3. Per the germline V gene, CDR1 is SGHDT and CDR2 is YYEEEE. This CDR3 spans 16 amino acids. The TCR originated in a woman aged 30 to 39 who had been exposed to COVID-19. The sequenced sample consisted of PBMCs or T cells enriched from blood (not recorded which). This chain links TRBV5-6 with TRBJ2-2; 14 bases agree with TRBD2. CDR3 coding DNA: TGTGCCAGCAGCTTCGGACTAGCGGGGGGTTCCGGGGAGCTGTTTTTT. Its translation is CASSFGLAGGSGELFF.